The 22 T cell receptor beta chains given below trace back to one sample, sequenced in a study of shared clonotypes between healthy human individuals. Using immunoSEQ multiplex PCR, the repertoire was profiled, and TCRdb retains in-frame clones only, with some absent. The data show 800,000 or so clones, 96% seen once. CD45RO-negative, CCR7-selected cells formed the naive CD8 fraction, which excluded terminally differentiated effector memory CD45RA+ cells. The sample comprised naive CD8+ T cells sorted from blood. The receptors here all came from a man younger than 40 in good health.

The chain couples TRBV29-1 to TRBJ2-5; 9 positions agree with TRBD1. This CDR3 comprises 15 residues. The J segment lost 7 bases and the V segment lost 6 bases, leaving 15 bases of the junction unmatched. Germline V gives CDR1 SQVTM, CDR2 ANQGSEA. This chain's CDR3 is CSVSWGTGKIGTQYF. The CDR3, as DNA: TGCAGCGTCTCTTGGGGGACAGGGAAGATCGGGACCCAGTACTTC.

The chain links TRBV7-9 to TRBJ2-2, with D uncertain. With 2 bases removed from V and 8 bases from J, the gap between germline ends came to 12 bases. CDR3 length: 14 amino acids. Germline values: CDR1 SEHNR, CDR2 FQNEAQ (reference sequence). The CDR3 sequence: CASSLNMPGGELFF. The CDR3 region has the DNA TGTGCCAGCAGCTTAAACATGCCTGGAGGGGAGCTGTTTTTT.

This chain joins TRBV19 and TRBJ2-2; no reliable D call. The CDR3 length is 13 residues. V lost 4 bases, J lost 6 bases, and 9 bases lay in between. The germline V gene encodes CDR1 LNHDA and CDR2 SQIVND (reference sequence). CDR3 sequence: CASSKGLAGELFF. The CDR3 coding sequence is TGTGCCAGTAGTAAGGGATTGGCCGGGGAGCTGTTTTTT.

This CDR3 reads CAVGTGSPAFF. The CDR3 DNA is TGTGCCGTAGGGACAGGGTCCCCAGCTTTCTTT. The chain combines TRBV6-5 with TRBJ1-1; 9 bases align to TRBD1. Looked up from germline, CDR1 is MNHEY and CDR2 is SVGAGI. The CDR3 length is 11 residues. The trim removed 11 bases at V and 10 bases at J, leaving 8 bases unmatched.

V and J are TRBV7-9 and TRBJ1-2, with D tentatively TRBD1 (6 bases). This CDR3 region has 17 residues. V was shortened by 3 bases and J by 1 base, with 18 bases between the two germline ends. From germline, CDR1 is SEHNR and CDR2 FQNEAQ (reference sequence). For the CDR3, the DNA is TGTGCCAGCAGCTTTGGGGACCAGGGGTGGATTAACTATGGCTACACCTTC. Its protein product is CASSFGDQGWINYGYTF.

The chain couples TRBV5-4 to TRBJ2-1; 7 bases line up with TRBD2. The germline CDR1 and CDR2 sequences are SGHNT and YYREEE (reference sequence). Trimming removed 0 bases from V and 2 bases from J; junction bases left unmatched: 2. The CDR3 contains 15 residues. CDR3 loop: CASSLDGLAYNEQFF. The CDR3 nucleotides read TGTGCCAGCAGCTTGGATGGACTAGCCTACAATGAGCAGTTCTTC.

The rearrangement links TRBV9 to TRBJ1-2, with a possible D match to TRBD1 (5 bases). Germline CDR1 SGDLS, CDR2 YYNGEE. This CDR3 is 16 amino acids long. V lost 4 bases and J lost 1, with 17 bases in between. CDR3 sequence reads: CASSPPWGGDNYGYTF. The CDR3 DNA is TGTGCCAGCAGCCCCCCCTGGGGCGGGGATAACTATGGCTACACCTTC.

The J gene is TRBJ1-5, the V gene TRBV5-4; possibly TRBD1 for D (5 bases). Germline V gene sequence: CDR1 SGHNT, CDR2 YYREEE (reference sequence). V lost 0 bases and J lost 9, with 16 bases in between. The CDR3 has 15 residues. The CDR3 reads CASSLGGGTERPQHF. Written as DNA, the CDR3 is TGTGCCAGCAGCTTGGGGGGCGGTACAGAAAGGCCCCAGCATTTT. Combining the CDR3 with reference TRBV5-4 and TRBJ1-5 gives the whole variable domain ETGVTQSPTHLIKTRGQQVTLRCSSQSGHNTVSWYQQALGQGPQFIFQYYREEENGRGNFPPRFSGLQFPNYSSELNVNALELDDSALYLCASSLGGGTERPQHFGDGTRLSIL.

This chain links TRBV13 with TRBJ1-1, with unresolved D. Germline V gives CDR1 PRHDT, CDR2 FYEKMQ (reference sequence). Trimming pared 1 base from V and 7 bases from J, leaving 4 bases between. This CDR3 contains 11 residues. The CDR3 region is CASSLEGEAFF. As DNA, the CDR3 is TGTGCCAGCAGCTTAGAGGGTGAAGCTTTCTTT.

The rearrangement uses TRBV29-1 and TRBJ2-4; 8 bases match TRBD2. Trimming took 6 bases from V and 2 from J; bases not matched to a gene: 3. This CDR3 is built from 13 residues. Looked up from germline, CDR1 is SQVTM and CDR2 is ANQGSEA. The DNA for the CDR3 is TGCAGCGTCCCGGGAGGGACCAAAAACATTCAGTACTTC. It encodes CSVPGGTKNIQYF.

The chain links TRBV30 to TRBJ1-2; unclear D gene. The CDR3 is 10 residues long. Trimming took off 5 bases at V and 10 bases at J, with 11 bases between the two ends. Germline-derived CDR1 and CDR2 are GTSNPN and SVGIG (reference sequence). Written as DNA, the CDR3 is TGTGCCTGGGAGGGAGGTTTCTACACCTTC. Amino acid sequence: CAWEGGFYTF.

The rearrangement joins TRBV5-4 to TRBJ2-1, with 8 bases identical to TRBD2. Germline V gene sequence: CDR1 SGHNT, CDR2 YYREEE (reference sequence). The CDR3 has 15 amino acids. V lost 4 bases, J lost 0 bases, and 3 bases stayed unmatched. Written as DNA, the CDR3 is TGTGCCAGCAGCCCGGGAGGGTTCTCCTACAATGAGCAGTTCTTC. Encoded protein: CASSPGGFSYNEQFF. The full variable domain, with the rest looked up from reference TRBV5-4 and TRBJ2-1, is ETGVTQSPTHLIKTRGQQVTLRCSSQSGHNTVSWYQQALGQGPQFIFQYYREEENGRGNFPPRFSGLQFPNYSSELNVNALELDDSALYLCASSPGGFSYNEQFFGPGTRLTVL.

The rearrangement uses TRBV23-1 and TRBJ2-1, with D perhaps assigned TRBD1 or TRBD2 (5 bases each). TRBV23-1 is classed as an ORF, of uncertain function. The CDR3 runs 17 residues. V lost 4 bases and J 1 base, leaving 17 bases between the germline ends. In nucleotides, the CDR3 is TGCGCCAGCAGTCCCAAGGAGAGGGGCGCGTCCTACAATGAGCAGTTCTTC. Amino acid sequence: CASSPKERGASYNEQFF.

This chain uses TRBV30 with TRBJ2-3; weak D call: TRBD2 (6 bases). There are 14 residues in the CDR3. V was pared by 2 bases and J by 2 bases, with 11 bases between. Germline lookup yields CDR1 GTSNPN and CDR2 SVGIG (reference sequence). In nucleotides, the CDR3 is TGTGCCTGGAGTCGAGTAGCGGCCACAGATACGCAGTATTTT. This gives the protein CAWSRVAATDTQYF.

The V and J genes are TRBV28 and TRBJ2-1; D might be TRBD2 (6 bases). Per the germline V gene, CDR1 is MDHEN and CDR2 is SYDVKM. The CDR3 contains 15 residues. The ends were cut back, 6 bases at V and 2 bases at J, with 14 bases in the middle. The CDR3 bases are TGTGCCAGCAGGCTGGAGGGTATAACCTACAATGAGCAGTTCTTC. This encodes CASRLEGITYNEQFF.

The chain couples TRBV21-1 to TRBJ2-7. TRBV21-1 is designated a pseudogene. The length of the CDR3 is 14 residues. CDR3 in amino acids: CASRKQGDGYEQYF. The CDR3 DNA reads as TGTGCCAGCAGAAAACAGGGAGACGGTTACGAGCAGTACTTC.

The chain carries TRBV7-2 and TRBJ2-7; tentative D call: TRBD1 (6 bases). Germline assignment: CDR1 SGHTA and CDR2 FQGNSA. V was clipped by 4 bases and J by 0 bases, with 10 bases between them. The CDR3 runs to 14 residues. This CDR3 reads CASSSNRVSYEQYF. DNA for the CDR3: TGTGCCAGCAGCTCAAACAGGGTCTCCTACGAGCAGTACTTC.

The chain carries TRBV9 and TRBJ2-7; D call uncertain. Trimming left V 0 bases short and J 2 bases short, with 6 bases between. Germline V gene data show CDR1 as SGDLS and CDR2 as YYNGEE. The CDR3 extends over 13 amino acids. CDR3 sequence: CASSVVETYEQYF. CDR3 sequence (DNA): TGTGCCAGCAGCGTAGTAGAAACCTACGAGCAGTACTTC.

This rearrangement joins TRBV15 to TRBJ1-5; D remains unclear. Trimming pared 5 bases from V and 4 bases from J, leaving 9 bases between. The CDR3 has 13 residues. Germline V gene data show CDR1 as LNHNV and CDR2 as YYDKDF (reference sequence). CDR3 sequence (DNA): TGTGCCACCAGCGCTCAGGAAAATCAGCCCCAGCATTTT. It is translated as CATSAQENQPQHF.

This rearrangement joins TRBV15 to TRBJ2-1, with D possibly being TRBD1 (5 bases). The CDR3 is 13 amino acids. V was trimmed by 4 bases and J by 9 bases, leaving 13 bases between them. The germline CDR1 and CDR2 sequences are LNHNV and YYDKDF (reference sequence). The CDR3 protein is CATSISDSSEQFF. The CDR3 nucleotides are TGTGCCACCAGCATCTCTGACAGTTCTGAGCAGTTCTTC.

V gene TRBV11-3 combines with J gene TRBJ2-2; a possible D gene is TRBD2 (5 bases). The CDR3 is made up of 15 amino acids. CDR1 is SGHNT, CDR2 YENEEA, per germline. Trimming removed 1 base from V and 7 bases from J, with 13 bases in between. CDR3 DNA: TGTGCCAGCAGCTTAGTCGGAGAGGGCGGCGGGGAGCTGTTTTTT. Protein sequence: CASSLVGEGGGELFF.

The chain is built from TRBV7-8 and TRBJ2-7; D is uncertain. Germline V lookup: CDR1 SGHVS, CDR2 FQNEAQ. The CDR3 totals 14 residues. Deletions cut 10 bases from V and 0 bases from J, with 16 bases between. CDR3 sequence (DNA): TGTGCCACTTCGCCCCTGGAGTACTCCTACGAGCAGTACTTC. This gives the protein CATSPLEYSYEQYF. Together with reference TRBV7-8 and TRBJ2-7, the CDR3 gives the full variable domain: GAGVSQSPRYKVAKRGQDVALRCDPISGHVSLFWYQQALGQGPEFLTYFQNEAQLDKSGLPSDRFFAERPEGSVSTLKIQRTQQEDSAVYLCATSPLEYSYEQYFGPGTRLTVT.